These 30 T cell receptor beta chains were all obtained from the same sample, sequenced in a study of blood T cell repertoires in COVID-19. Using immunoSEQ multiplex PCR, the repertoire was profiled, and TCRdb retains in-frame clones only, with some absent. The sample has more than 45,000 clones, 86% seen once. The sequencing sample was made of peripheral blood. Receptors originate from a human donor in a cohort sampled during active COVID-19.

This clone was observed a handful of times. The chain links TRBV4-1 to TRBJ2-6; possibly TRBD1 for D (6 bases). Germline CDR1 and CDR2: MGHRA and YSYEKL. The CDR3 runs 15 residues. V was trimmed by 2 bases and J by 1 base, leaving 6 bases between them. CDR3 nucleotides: TGCGCCAGCAGCCAAACAGGGTCTGGGGCCAACGTCCTGACTTTC. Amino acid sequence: CASSQTGSGANVLTF.

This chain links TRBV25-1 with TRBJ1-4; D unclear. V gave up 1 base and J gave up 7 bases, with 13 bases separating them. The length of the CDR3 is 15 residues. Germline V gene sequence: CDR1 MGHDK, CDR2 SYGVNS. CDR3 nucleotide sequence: TGTGCCAGCAGTGAATCGAGCACCCCTAGTGAAAAACTGTTTTTT. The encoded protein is CASSESSTPSEKLFF.

CDR3: CASSLALGGSAKNIQYF. In nucleotides, the CDR3 is TGCGCCAGCAGCTTGGCCTTGGGGGGGTCGGCCAAAAACATTCAGTACTTC. The rearrangement uses TRBV5-1 and TRBJ2-4; 7 nucleotides align to TRBD2. Per germline, CDR1 SGHRS and CDR2 YFSETQ. This CDR3 has 17 amino acids. J gave up 1 base and V 0 bases, and 7 bases lay outside the gene matches.

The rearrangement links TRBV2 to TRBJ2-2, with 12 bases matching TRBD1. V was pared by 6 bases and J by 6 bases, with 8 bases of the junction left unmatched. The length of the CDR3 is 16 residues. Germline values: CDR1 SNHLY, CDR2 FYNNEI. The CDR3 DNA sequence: TGTGCCAGCAGCAGGGACAGGGGGCCTGTCGCCGGGGAGCTGTTTTTT. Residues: CASSRDRGPVAGELFF.

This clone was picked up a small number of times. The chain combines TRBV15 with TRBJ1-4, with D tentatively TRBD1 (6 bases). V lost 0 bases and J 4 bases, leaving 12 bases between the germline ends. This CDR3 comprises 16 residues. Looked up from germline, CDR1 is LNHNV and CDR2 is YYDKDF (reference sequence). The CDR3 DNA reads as TGTGCCACCAGCAGAGACAGGGGTAATGGTAATGAAAAACTGTTTTTT. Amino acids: CATSRDRGNGNEKLFF.

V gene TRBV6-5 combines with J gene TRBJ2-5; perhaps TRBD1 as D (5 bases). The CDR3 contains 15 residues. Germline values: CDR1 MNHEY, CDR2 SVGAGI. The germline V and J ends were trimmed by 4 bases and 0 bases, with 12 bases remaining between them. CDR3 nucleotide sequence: TGTGCCAGCAGTTTTACGGACACGAACCAAGAGACCCAGTACTTC. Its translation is CASSFTDTNQETQYF.

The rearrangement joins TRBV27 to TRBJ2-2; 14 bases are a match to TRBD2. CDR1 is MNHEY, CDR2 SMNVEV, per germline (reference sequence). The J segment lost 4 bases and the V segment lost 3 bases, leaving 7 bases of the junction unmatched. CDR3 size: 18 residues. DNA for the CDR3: TGTGCCAGCAGTTTTGGACTAGCGGGGGGATTTGGCACCGGGGAGCTGTTTTTT. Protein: CASSFGLAGGFGTGELFF.

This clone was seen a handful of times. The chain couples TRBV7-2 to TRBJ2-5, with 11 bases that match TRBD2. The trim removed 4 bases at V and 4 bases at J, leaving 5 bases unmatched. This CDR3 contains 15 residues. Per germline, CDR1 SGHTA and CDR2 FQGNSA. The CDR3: CASSSFSGGAETQYF. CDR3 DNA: TGTGCCAGCAGCTCGTTTAGCGGGGGGGCAGAGACCCAGTACTTC.

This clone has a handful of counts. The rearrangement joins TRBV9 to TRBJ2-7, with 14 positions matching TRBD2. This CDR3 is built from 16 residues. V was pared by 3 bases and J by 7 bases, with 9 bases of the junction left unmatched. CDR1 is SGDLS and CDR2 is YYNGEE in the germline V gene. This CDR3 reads CASSARGGLAGVEQYF. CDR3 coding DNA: TGTGCCAGCAGCGCCCGTGGGGGACTAGCGGGGGTGGAGCAGTACTTC.

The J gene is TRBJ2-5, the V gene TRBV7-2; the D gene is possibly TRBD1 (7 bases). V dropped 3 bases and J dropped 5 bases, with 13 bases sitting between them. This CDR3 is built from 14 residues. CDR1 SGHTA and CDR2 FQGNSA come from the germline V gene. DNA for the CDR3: TGTGCCAGCAGCTTCGGGGGCAGGGGGGAGACCCAGTACTTC. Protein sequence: CASSFGGRGETQYF.

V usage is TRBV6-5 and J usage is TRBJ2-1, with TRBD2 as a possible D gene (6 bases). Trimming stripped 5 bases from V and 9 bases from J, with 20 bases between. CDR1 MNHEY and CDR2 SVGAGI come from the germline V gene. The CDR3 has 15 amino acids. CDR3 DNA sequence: TGTGCCAGCAGTCGGCCCGGGACTGCCGCGGGTGAGCAGTTCTTC. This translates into CASSRPGTAAGEQFF.

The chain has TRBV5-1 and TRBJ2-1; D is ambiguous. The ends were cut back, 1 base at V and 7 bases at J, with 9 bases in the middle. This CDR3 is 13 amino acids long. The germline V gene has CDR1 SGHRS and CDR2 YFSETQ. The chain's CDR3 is CASSLYRANEQFF. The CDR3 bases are TGCGCCAGCAGCTTGTACAGAGCTAATGAGCAGTTCTTC. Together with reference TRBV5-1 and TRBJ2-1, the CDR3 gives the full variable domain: KAGVTQTPRYLIKTRGQQVTLSCSPISGHRSVSWYQQTPGQGLQFLFEYFSETQRNKGNFPGRFSGRQFSNSRSEMNVSTLELGDSALYLCASSLYRANEQFFGPGTRLTVL.

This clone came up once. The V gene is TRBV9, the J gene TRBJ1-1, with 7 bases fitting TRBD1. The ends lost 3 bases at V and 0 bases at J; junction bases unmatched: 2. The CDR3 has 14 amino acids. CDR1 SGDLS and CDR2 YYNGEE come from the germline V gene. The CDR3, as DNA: TGTGCCAGCAGCGGACAGGGCTTGAACACTGAAGCTTTCTTT. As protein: CASSGQGLNTEAFF.

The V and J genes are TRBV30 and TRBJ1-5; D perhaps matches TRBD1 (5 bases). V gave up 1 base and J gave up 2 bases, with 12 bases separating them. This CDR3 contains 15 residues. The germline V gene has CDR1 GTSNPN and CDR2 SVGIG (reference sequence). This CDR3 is CAWSDLRGGNQPQHF. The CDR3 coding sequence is TGTGCCTGGAGTGACCTCCGGGGGGGCAATCAGCCCCAGCATTTT.

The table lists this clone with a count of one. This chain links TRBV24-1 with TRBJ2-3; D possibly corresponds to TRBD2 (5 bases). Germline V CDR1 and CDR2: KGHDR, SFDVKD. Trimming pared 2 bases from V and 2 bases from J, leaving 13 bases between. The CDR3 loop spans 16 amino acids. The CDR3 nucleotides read TGTGCCACCAGTGATTCTGTTGTCGGGGACACAGATACGCAGTATTTT. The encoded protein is CATSDSVVGDTDTQYF.

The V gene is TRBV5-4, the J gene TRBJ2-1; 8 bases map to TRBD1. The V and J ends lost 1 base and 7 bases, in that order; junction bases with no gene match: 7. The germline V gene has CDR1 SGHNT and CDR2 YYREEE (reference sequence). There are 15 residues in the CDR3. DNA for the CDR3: TGTGCCAGCAGCTTGACTGGACAGGGTCGGAATGAGCAGTTCTTC. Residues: CASSLTGQGRNEQFF.

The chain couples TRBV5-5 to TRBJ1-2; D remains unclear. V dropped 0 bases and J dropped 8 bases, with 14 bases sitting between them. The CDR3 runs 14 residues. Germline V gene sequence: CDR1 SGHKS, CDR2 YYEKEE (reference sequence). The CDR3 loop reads CASSLEEGRPGYTF. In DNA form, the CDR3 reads TGTGCCAGCAGCTTGGAGGAGGGCAGACCGGGCTACACCTTC.

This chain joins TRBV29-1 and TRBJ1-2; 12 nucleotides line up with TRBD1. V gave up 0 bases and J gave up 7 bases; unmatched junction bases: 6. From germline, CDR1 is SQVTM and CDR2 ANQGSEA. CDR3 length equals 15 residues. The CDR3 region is CSVEDVGQGAVGYTF. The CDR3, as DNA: TGCAGCGTTGAAGATGTGGGACAGGGGGCAGTTGGCTACACCTTC. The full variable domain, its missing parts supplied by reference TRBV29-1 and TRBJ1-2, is SAVISQKPSRDICQRGTSLTIQCQVDSQVTMMFWYRQQPGQSLTLIATANQGSEATYESGFVIDKFPISRPNLTFSTLTVSNMSPEDSSIYLCSVEDVGQGAVGYTFGSGTRLTVV.

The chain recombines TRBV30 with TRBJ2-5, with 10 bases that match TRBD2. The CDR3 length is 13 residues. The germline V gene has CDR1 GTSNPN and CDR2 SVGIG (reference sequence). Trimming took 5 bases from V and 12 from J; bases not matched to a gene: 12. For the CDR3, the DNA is TGTGCCTGGGGGCTAGCGGGGGCACCGAGGGAGTACTTC. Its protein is CAWGLAGAPREYF.

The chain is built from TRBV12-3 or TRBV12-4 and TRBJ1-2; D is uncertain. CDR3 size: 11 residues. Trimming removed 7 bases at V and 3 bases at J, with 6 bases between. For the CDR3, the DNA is TGTGCCAGCACCTCAGACTATGGCTACACCTTC. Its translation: CASTSDYGYTF.

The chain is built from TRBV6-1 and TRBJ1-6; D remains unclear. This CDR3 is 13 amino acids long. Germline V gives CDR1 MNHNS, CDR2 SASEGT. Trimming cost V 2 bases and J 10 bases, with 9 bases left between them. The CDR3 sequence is CASSERGYSPLHF. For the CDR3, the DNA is TGTGCCAGCAGTGAAAGAGGGTACTCACCCCTCCACTTT.

The chain's CDR3 is CASSQRSVTDVYGYTF. For the CDR3, the DNA is TGTGCCAGCAGCCAACGTTCTGTGACAGACGTCTATGGCTACACCTTC. This chain uses TRBV4-2 with TRBJ1-2; D possibly corresponds to TRBD1 (5 bases). Germline V gene lookup returns CDR1 LGHNA and CDR2 YNFKEQ. The ends were cut back, 2 bases at V and 4 bases at J, with 17 bases in the middle. The CDR3 runs to 16 residues.

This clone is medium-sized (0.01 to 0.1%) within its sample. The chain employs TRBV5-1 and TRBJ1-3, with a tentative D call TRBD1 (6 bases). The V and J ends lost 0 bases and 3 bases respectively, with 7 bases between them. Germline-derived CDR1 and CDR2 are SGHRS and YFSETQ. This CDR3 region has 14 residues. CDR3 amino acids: CASSLGQDGNTIYF. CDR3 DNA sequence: TGCGCCAGCAGCTTGGGACAGGATGGAAACACCATATATTTT.

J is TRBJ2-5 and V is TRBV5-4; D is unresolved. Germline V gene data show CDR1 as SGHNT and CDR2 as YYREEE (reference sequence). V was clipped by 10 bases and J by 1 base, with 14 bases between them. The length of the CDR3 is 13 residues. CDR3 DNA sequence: TGTGCCCACGGAACGACAACCCAAGAGACCCAGTACTTC. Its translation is CAHGTTTQETQYF.

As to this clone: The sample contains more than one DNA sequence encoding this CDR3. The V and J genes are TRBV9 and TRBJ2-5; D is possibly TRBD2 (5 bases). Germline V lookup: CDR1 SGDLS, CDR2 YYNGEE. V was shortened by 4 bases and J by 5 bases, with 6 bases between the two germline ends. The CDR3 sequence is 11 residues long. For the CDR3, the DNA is TGTGCCAGCAGCCGCGGGGAGACCCAGTACTTC. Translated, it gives CASSRGETQYF.

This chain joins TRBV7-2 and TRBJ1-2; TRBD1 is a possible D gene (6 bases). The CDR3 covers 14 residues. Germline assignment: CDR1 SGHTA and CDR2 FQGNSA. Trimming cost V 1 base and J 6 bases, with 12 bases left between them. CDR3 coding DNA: TGTGCCAGCAGCTTAGGGTTAGGGGGAGATGGCTACACCTTC. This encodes CASSLGLGGDGYTF.

The CDR3: CASSVHSGNTEAFF. The CDR3 DNA follows: TGTGCCAGCAGCGTCCATTCCGGGAACACTGAAGCTTTCTTT. The chain employs TRBV7-2 and TRBJ1-1; D unresolved. CDR1 is SGHTA, CDR2 FQGNSA, per germline. This CDR3 has 14 amino acids. Trimming removed 5 bases from V and 1 base from J, with 11 bases in between. Variable domain in full (rest from reference TRBV7-2 and TRBJ1-1): GAGVSQSPSNKVTEKGKDVELRCDPISGHTALYWYRQSLGQGLEFLIYFQGNSAPDKSGLPSDRFSAERTGGSVSTLTIQRTQQEDSAVYLCASSVHSGNTEAFFGQGTRLTVV.

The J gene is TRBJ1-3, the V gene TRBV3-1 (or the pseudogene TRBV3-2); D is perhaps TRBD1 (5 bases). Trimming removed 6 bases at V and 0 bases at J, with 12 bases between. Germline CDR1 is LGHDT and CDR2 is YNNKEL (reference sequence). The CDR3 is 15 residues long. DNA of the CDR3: TGTGCCAGCAGTGGGGCGGCGAGCTCTGGAAACACCATATATTTT. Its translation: CASSGAASSGNTIYF.

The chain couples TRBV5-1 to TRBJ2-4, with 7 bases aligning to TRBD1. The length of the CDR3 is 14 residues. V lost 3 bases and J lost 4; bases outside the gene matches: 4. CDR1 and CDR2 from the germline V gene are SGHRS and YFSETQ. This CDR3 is CASSSPGQKNIQYF. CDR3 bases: TGCGCCAGCAGCTCCCCGGGACAGAAAAACATTCAGTACTTC.

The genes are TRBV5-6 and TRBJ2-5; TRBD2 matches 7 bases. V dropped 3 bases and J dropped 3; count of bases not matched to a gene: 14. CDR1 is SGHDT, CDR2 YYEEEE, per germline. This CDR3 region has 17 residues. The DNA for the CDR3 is TGTGCCAGCAGCTCAACCGGGACTACTCCATCCAAAGAGACCCAGTACTTC. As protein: CASSSTGTTPSKETQYF.